This T cell receptor beta chain was captured by sequencing in a study of T cells in Graves' hyperthyroidism and ophthalmopathy. The definition of stable Graves' hyperthyroidism was no ophthalmopathy progression within 18 months. Newly diagnosed hyperthyroidism patients aged 18 to 65 years had disease lasting under 2 months. RNA transcripts gave rise to amplified TCR beta CDR3 regions. In the first-round RT-PCR of the TCR CDR3, the HTBI primer set was used. MiXCR, run by TCRdb on the multiplex PCR reads, gives a single entry per CDR3 protein. The table shows hundreds of thousands of distinct CDR3 sequences, with 35% to 45% occurring only once. The TCR was taken from a man younger than 35 with Graves' hyperthyroidism. The sequenced material came from blood.

The CDR3 spells CASSYFVGTGGYFSNQPQHF. The CDR3 coding sequence is TGTGCCAGCAGTTATTTCGTCGGGACAGGGGGTTACTTTAGCAATCAGCCCCAGCATTTT. This chain links TRBV6-5 with TRBJ1-5; 11 bases agree with TRBD1. The junction had 13 bases not matched to a gene; V was cut back by 3 bases and J by 0 bases. Germline-derived CDR1 and CDR2 are MNHEY and SVGAGI. This CDR3 is built from 20 residues.